A single sample is the source of the 30 T cell receptor beta chains below, sequenced in a study of blood T cell repertoires in COVID-19. Repertoires were generated with immunoSEQ multiplex PCR, while TCRdb's copy carries only in-frame clones and drops some. Of roughly 150,000 clones listed, 80% to 90% are singletons. The specimen sequenced was peripheral blood. These receptors were obtained from a woman between 70 and 85 years old with COVID-19, enrolled during active disease.

In the case of this clone: Other DNA sequences of this sample code for an identical CDR3. This chain links TRBV3-1 (or the pseudogene TRBV3-2) with TRBJ1-5; no firm D call. Germline V gene sequence: CDR1 LGHDT, CDR2 YNNKEL (reference sequence). V was clipped by 1 base and J by 2 bases, with 6 bases between them. There are 14 residues in the CDR3. The CDR3 DNA reads as TGTGCCAGCAGCCAAGGGGCAGGCAATCAGCCCCAGCATTTT. Protein product: CASSQGAGNQPQHF.

This clone is a singleton in its sample. The rearrangement joins TRBV19 to TRBJ1-1; D gene unclear. CDR3 length: 15 amino acids. Trimming cost V 7 bases and J 1 base, with 16 bases left between them. CDR1 is LNHDA and CDR2 is SQIVND in the germline V gene (reference sequence). The CDR3 nucleotides are TGTGCCAGTACCCTTTCGGGTCGGCAGAACACTGAAGCTTTCTTT. Its protein product is CASTLSGRQNTEAFF.

The V call is TRBV3-1 (or the pseudogene TRBV3-2), the J call TRBJ2-3, with 9 bases matching TRBD2. The V segment lost 4 bases and the J segment 0 bases; nucleotides outside the gene matches: 14. The CDR3 is made up of 19 amino acids. Germline V gives CDR1 LGHDT, CDR2 YNNKEL (reference sequence). The CDR3 sequence is CASSRRGSGGYYSTDTQYF. CDR3 in DNA: TGTGCCAGCAGCCGCCGGGGTAGCGGGGGCTACTACAGCACAGATACGCAGTATTTT.

J is TRBJ2-1 and V is TRBV29-1; possible D gene TRBD1, 6 bases. The germline CDR1 and CDR2 sequences are SQVTM and ANQGSEA. This CDR3 is built from 13 residues. With 4 bases removed from V and 9 bases from J, the gap between germline ends came to 16 bases. CDR3 nucleotide sequence: TGCAGCGTTGGGGGACAATCCCAATTTGAGCAGTTCTTC. Encoded protein: CSVGGQSQFEQFF.

The chain is built from TRBV5-6 and TRBJ2-1; D perhaps matches TRBD2 (7 bases). V was pared by 3 bases and J by 12 bases, with 16 bases between. CDR3 length: 13 residues. Germline lookup yields CDR1 SGHDT and CDR2 YYEEEE. The CDR3 nucleotides are TGTGCCAGCAGCTCCGGGAGGAAACAGGGGCAGTTCTTC. Its translation is CASSSGRKQGQFF.

The chain couples TRBV9 to TRBJ2-2, with D perhaps matching TRBD1 (6 bases). The V gene's germline CDR1 is SGDLS and CDR2 YYNGEE. The V end was cut by 2 bases, the J end by 6 bases, with 17 bases between. The CDR3 spans 16 residues. CDR3 in DNA: TGTGCCAGCAGCGTTCTAGGGGGTCTCCTTCCCGGGGAGCTGTTTTTT. It specifies CASSVLGGLLPGELFF.

The rearrangement joins TRBV3-1 (or the pseudogene TRBV3-2) to TRBJ2-3, with 7 bases matching TRBD1. Trimming removed 5 bases from V and 4 bases from J; junction bases left unmatched: 6. This CDR3 is 14 amino acids long. Germline V gives CDR1 LGHDT, CDR2 YNNKEL (reference sequence). The CDR3 spells CASSDRVRADTQYF. In DNA, the CDR3 is TGTGCCAGCAGCGACAGGGTAAGGGCAGATACGCAGTATTTT.

The chain is built from TRBV3-1 (or the pseudogene TRBV3-2) and TRBJ1-4, with a possible D match to TRBD1 (6 bases). V was pared by 4 bases and J by 6 bases, with 12 bases between. The CDR3 runs to 14 residues. Germline CDR1 LGHDT, CDR2 YNNKEL (reference sequence). The CDR3 spells CASSLRGGYEKLFF. CDR3 DNA sequence: TGTGCCAGCAGCCTCAGAGGGGGTTATGAAAAACTGTTTTTT.

This chain joins TRBV5-5 and TRBJ2-1, with D perhaps matching TRBD2 (6 bases). The CDR3 totals 15 residues. Trimming stripped 4 bases from V and 0 bases from J, with 11 bases between. Germline V gives CDR1 SGHKS, CDR2 YYEKEE (reference sequence). CDR3 nucleotides: TGTGCCAGCAGCGCGTGGGGGGTCTCCTACAATGAGCAGTTCTTC. This gives the protein CASSAWGVSYNEQFF. The full variable domain, rest sourced from reference TRBV5-5 and TRBJ2-1, is DAGVTQSPTHLIKTRGQQVTLRCSPISGHKSVSWYQQVLGQGPQFIFQYYEKEERGRGNFPDRFSARQFPNYSSELNVNALLLGDSALYLCASSAWGVSYNEQFFGPGTRLTVL.

A few counts support this clone. This chain uses TRBV28 with TRBJ2-3; 9 positions agree with TRBD2. J gave up 2 bases and V 2 bases, and 2 bases lay outside the gene matches. Germline V gene lookup returns CDR1 MDHEN and CDR2 SYDVKM. The CDR3 has 15 residues. In DNA form, the CDR3 reads TGTGCCAGCAGTTTAGAGCGGGGGGACACAGATACGCAGTATTTT. Translating gives CASSLERGDTDTQYF.

The rearrangement uses TRBV27 and TRBJ1-5; D is ambiguous. Germline CDR1 and CDR2: MNHEY and SMNVEV (reference sequence). The CDR3 length is 14 residues. With 5 bases removed from V and 4 bases from J, the gap between germline ends came to 12 bases. This CDR3 is CASSPQRENQPQHF. CDR3 bases: TGTGCCAGCAGTCCCCAGAGGGAAAATCAGCCCCAGCATTTT.

The chain links TRBV12-5 to TRBJ1-2; TRBD1 aligns across 9 bases. Germline trimming cut 3 bases from V and 5 bases from J; bases unmatched to any gene: 7. Germline V gene data show CDR1 as LGHNT and CDR2 as FRNRAP. There are 15 residues in the CDR3. CDR3 bases: TGTGCTAGTGGTTTCGGAGGGACAGGGTATTATGGCTACACCTTC. It specifies CASGFGGTGYYGYTF.

This chain uses TRBV19 with TRBJ2-5; perhaps TRBD1 as D (6 bases). The CDR3 runs 15 residues. CDR1 is LNHDA and CDR2 is SQIVND in the germline V gene (reference sequence). Trimming left V 4 bases short and J 3 bases short, with 15 bases between. The CDR3 DNA reads as TGTGCCAGTAGTAACAACCGGGACACGAAAGAGACCCAGTACTTC. It translates to CASSNNRDTKETQYF. Full variable domain (outside the CDR3, taken from reference TRBV19 and TRBJ2-5): DGGITQSPKYLFRKEGQNVTLSCEQNLNHDAMYWYRQDPGQGLRLIYYSQIVNDFQKGDIAEGYSVSREKKESFPLTVTSAQKNPTAFYLCASSNNRDTKETQYFGPGTRLLVL.

V is TRBV6-5 and J is TRBJ1-1, with D perhaps matching TRBD1 (6 bases). This CDR3 is built from 15 residues. Trimming pared 5 bases from V and 1 base from J, leaving 14 bases between. Germline loops: CDR1 MNHEY, CDR2 SVGAGI. The CDR3 nucleotides read TGTGCCAGCAGTCACGGGGACACAGCGAACACTGAAGCTTTCTTT. Encoded protein: CASSHGDTANTEAFF.

This chain uses TRBV10-3 with TRBJ1-1; 10 bases match TRBD1. The CDR3 is 15 residues long. CDR1 and CDR2 (germline): ENHRY, SYGVKD. J lost 4 bases, V lost 4 bases, and 6 bases had no gene match. CDR3 nucleotide sequence: TGTGCCATCAGTGGCCGGGACAGGGGTCCCACTGAAGCTTTCTTT. Translation: CAISGRDRGPTEAFF.

The chain carries TRBV5-1 and TRBJ1-1; a possible D gene is TRBD1 (5 bases). The length of the CDR3 is 14 residues. Trimming stripped 1 base from V and 4 bases from J, with 11 bases between. Per the germline V gene, CDR1 is SGHRS and CDR2 is YFSETQ. The CDR3 coding sequence is TGCGCCAGCAGCTTGACGGGGGTGGGCACTGAAGCTTTCTTT. It translates to CASSLTGVGTEAFF.

The V call is TRBV30, the J call TRBJ1-1; D unclear. The V end was cut by 0 bases, the J end by 4 bases, with 12 bases between. This CDR3 spans 14 amino acids. Germline-derived CDR1 and CDR2 are GTSNPN and SVGIG (reference sequence). The CDR3 nucleotides are TGTGCCTGGAGTGTCACCCTGGGGAGCACTGAAGCTTTCTTT. The encoded protein is CAWSVTLGSTEAFF.

The chain couples TRBV5-6 to TRBJ1-5, with 12 bases lining up with TRBD1. CDR3 length: 16 residues. With V trimmed by 0 bases and J by 7 bases, 5 bases remained unmatched. Germline V gene lookup returns CDR1 SGHDT and CDR2 YYEEEE. CDR3 DNA sequence: TGTGCCAGCAGCTTGGGGGGACAGGGGGCTGGCCAGCCCCAGCATTTT. Translation: CASSLGGQGAGQPQHF.

This chain uses TRBV15 with TRBJ2-7, with TRBD2 matching over 7 bases. The germline V gene encodes CDR1 LNHNV and CDR2 YYDKDF (reference sequence). The trim removed 2 bases at V and 2 bases at J, leaving 18 bases unmatched. The CDR3 covers 19 residues. The CDR3 is CATSRISGGTKLQTYEQYF. The CDR3 DNA reads as TGTGCCACCAGCAGAATATCTGGCGGGACTAAGCTCCAAACCTACGAGCAGTACTTC.

CDR3 residues: CASSTRVNTEAFF. The CDR3 DNA reads TGTGCCAGCAGCACCAGGGTGAACACTGAAGCTTTCTTT. The rearrangement links TRBV7-2 to TRBJ1-1, with a tentative D call TRBD1 (5 bases). This CDR3 has 13 residues. Looked up from germline, CDR1 is SGHTA and CDR2 is FQGNSA. Trimming took 5 bases from V and 0 from J, leaving 7 bases between them.

The genes are TRBV27 and TRBJ1-1; the D gene is possibly TRBD1 (5 bases). Trimming cost V 3 bases and J 5 bases, with 16 bases left between them. The CDR3 loop spans 15 amino acids. Germline CDR1 and CDR2: MNHEY and SMNVEV (reference sequence). As DNA, the CDR3 is TGTGCCAGCAGTTTTTCCGCTGGGGGGGGGACTGAAGCTTTCTTT. Translation: CASSFSAGGGTEAFF.

The chain employs TRBV11-2 and TRBJ2-5; possibly TRBD2 for D (5 bases). CDR1 and CDR2 from the germline V gene are SGHAT and FQNNGV. Deletions cut 6 bases from V and 4 bases from J, with 15 bases between. The CDR3 is 14 residues long. This chain's CDR3 is CASSSGPAGETQYF. The CDR3 DNA sequence: TGTGCCAGCAGTTCCGGACCCGCGGGAGAGACCCAGTACTTC.

A remark on this clone: The junction differs from germline at one of its ends, possibly a read error. The J gene is TRBJ2-7, the V gene TRBV12-3 or TRBV12-4; 8 bases map to TRBD1. The CDR3 contains 13 residues. In DNA, the CDR3 is TGTGCCAGCAGTTTAGCGCCACGGGACAGGCCCTTCTTC. Amino acid sequence: CASSLAPRDRPFF.

The rearrangement links TRBV12-3 or TRBV12-4 to TRBJ1-2; D is undetermined. Trimming cost V 0 bases and J 8 bases, with 10 bases left between them. The CDR3 has 13 amino acids. CDR3 nucleotides: TGTGCCAGCAGTTTAGCGAAGAGTCGAGGCTACACCTTC. This gives the protein CASSLAKSRGYTF.

The chain has TRBV9 and TRBJ2-5; 8 bases fit TRBD2. The ends lost 3 bases at V and 8 bases at J; junction bases unmatched: 9. This CDR3 is 14 amino acids long. CDR1 SGDLS and CDR2 YYNGEE come from the germline V gene. The CDR3 coding sequence is TGTGCCAGCAGCGGCGGGGGGATAAGAGAAACCCAGTACTTC. It is translated as CASSGGGIRETQYF.

The V and J genes are TRBV2 and TRBJ2-1; TRBD1 matches 10 bases. The length of the CDR3 is 14 residues. Germline assignment: CDR1 SNHLY and CDR2 FYNNEI. Trimming cost V 6 bases and J 9 bases; bases outside gene matches: 8. The CDR3 sequence is CASRATGGLGEQFF. For the CDR3, the DNA is TGTGCCAGCAGGGCGACAGGGGGCTTGGGTGAGCAGTTCTTC.

This clone was seen only once. The chain links TRBV5-6 to TRBJ1-5, with D possibly being TRBD1 (5 bases). The CDR3 spans 17 residues. Trimming left V 1 base short and J 2 bases short, with 16 bases between. The germline V gene has CDR1 SGHDT and CDR2 YYEEEE. CDR3 DNA: TGTGCCAGCAGCTTGCAGGGAGGCCTGCGCGGCAATCAGCCCCAGCATTTT. The encoded protein is CASSLQGGLRGNQPQHF.

The rearrangement joins TRBV5-1 to TRBJ1-6, with a tentative D call TRBD1 (5 bases). Germline V gene data show CDR1 as SGHRS and CDR2 as YFSETQ. CDR3 size: 15 residues. The germline V and J ends were trimmed by 4 bases and 7 bases, with 15 bases remaining between them. The CDR3 DNA reads as TGCGCCAGCAGCCCGGGGGGGACGGCGAATTCACCCCTCCACTTT. It yields the protein CASSPGGTANSPLHF. Complete variable domain (other parts from reference TRBV5-1 and TRBJ1-6): KAGVTQTPRYLIKTRGQQVTLSCSPISGHRSVSWYQQTPGQGLQFLFEYFSETQRNKGNFPGRFSGRQFSNSRSEMNVSTLELGDSALYLCASSPGGTANSPLHFGNGTRLTVT.

This chain links TRBV19 with TRBJ1-1, with a weak D call TRBD1 (6 bases). The V end lost 6 bases, the J end lost 0 bases, and 11 bases lay between the germline ends. The CDR3 is 14 amino acids. Germline-derived CDR1 and CDR2 are LNHDA and SQIVND (reference sequence). The CDR3 DNA follows: TGTGCCAGTAGATACCGGACAGTGAACACTGAAGCTTTCTTT. Translating it yields CASRYRTVNTEAFF.

The rearrangement joins TRBV5-4 to TRBJ2-5; possibly TRBD2 for D (6 bases). CDR1 and CDR2 (germline): SGHNT, YYREEE (reference sequence). The CDR3 spans 16 residues. Trimming shortened V by 0 bases and J by 5 bases, and 17 bases separated the two germline ends. CDR3 coding DNA: TGTGCCAGCAGCTTGGACGGGGACTCCTCGGTGGAGACCCAGTACTTC. Protein: CASSLDGDSSVETQYF.